The next 24 T cell receptor beta chains were all read from a single sample in a study of blood T cell repertoires in COVID-19. Generated by immunoSEQ multiplex PCR, the TCRdb table keeps only in-frame clones and is missing some. The table shows tens of thousands of clones, with 80% to 95% occurring only once. What was sequenced was peripheral blood. These receptors were taken from a man aged 55 to 70 with acute or convalescent COVID-19.

The chain links TRBV7-2 to TRBJ2-5; the match to TRBD2 covers 16 bases. CDR3 length: 17 amino acids. J lost 4 bases, V lost 0 bases, and 2 bases had no gene match. The germline gives CDR1 SGHTA, CDR2 FQGNSA. The CDR3 region has the DNA TGTGCCAGCAGCTTAGCGGGACTAGCGGGAGGGGGAGAGACCCAGTACTTC. Translation: CASSLAGLAGGGETQYF.

The rearrangement joins TRBV5-1 to TRBJ2-7; the D gene is possibly TRBD2 (5 bases). Trimming cost V 3 bases and J 2 bases, with 12 bases left between them. CDR3 length: 14 residues. Germline-derived CDR1 and CDR2 are SGHRS and YFSETQ. Here the CDR3 reads CASSSTLGTYEQYF. CDR3 DNA: TGCGCCAGCAGCTCCACACTAGGGACCTACGAGCAGTACTTC.

In nucleotides, the CDR3 is TGTGCCATCAGCCGCCAGTCGAACACTGAAGCTTTCTTT. It is translated as CAISRQSNTEAFF. The genes are TRBV10-3 and TRBJ1-1; no firm D call. CDR1 is ENHRY, CDR2 SYGVKD, per germline. Trimming shortened V by 6 bases and J by 1 base, and 9 bases separated the two germline ends. The CDR3 totals 13 residues.

The rearrangement links TRBV6-5 to TRBJ2-7, with D perhaps TRBD1 (6 bases). The V and J ends lost 4 bases and 7 bases respectively, with 20 bases between them. The CDR3 has 15 residues. Germline assignment: CDR1 MNHEY and CDR2 SVGAGI. In DNA form, the CDR3 reads TGTGCCAGCAGTTCCCCCAGGGGCCAATTGAGGGAGCAGTACTTC. This codes for CASSSPRGQLREQYF.

The gene calls are TRBV28 and TRBJ2-2; D is perhaps TRBD1 (6 bases). CDR1 is MDHEN and CDR2 is SYDVKM in the germline V gene. There are 14 residues in the CDR3. Trimming took off 9 bases at V and 2 bases at J, with 13 bases between the two ends. This CDR3 reads CASDRGHNTGELFF. The CDR3 nucleotides are TGTGCCAGTGATCGGGGACATAACACCGGGGAGCTGTTTTTT. Using reference TRBV28 and TRBJ2-2 for the parts outside the CDR3, the full variable domain is DVKVTQSSRYLVKRTGEKVFLECVQDMDHENMFWYRQDPGLGLRLIYFSYDVKMKEKGDIPEGYSVSREKKERFSLILESASTNQTSMYLCASDRGHNTGELFFGEGSRLTVL.

The chain uses TRBV2 and TRBJ2-7; a weak D match, TRBD1 (6 bases). The V gene's germline CDR1 is SNHLY and CDR2 FYNNEI. V lost 7 bases to trimming and J lost 9 bases, with 13 bases between them. CDR3 size: 11 residues. CDR3 protein: CASMTGPRQYF. In DNA, the CDR3 is TGTGCCAGCATGACAGGCCCTCGGCAGTACTTC.

The V call is TRBV29-1, the J call TRBJ2-2, with 7 nucleotides matching TRBD1. The CDR3 length is 17 residues. The germline CDR1 and CDR2 sequences are SQVTM and ANQGSEA. V was pared by 1 base and J by 2 bases, with 10 bases of the junction left unmatched. The CDR3 region has the DNA TGCAGCGTTGAAGGGACAGGAGGTGCAGCAAACACCGGGGAGCTGTTTTTT. Protein: CSVEGTGGAANTGELFF.

The genes are TRBV7-9 and TRBJ2-7; 11 bases match TRBD2. Germline CDR1 and CDR2: SEHNR and FQNEAQ (reference sequence). V trimming: 5 bases; J trimming: 6 bases; junction bases outside the gene matches: 15. The CDR3 consists of 17 residues. The CDR3 DNA sequence: TGTGCCAGCAGCCCCCGTGGCCTAGCGGGAGGATTTGTCGAGCAGTACTTC. Encoded protein: CASSPRGLAGGFVEQYF.

This chain connects TRBV7-8 to TRBJ1-2; maybe TRBD1 (6 bases). V lost 5 bases to trimming and J lost 2 bases, with 18 bases between them. From germline, CDR1 is SGHVS and CDR2 FQNEAQ. The CDR3 runs to 16 residues. The CDR3: CASSVTGGPINYGYTF. The CDR3 nucleotides are TGTGCCAGCAGCGTCACGGGGGGCCCAATCAACTATGGCTACACCTTC.

This sequence joins TRBV7-3 and TRBJ2-1; 7 positions agree with TRBD1. CDR3 size: 16 residues. V was clipped by 5 bases and J by 9 bases; unmatched bases: 16. In germline, CDR1 is SGHTA, CDR2 FQGTGA. In nucleotides, the CDR3 is TGTGCCAGCAGCCCCCAACAGGGTCTAGAGGGGGCTGAGCAGTTCTTC. This encodes CASSPQQGLEGAEQFF.

This chain connects TRBV11-1 to TRBJ2-1, with 10 positions matching TRBD2. Trimming at V came to 5 bases and at J to 7 bases, leaving 2 bases not matched to a gene. The CDR3 is made up of 13 amino acids. The V gene's germline CDR1 is SGHAT and CDR2 FQDESV (reference sequence). CDR3 sequence reads: CASSRTSGNEQFF. The CDR3 bases are TGTGCCAGCAGCCGGACTAGCGGTAATGAGCAGTTCTTC.

The J gene is TRBJ2-1, the V gene TRBV7-9; D is perhaps TRBD2 (5 bases). Germline V lookup: CDR1 SEHNR, CDR2 FQNEAQ (reference sequence). This CDR3 region has 12 residues. V was pared by 5 bases and J by 6 bases, with 8 bases between. The CDR3 coding sequence is TGTGCCAGCAGCCGGACTGGCAATGAGCAGTTCTTC. This codes for CASSRTGNEQFF.

The chain is built from TRBV30 and TRBJ1-1; TRBD1 is a possible D gene (5 bases). V gave up 3 bases and J gave up 6 bases, with 14 bases separating them. The germline gives CDR1 GTSNPN, CDR2 SVGIG (reference sequence). This CDR3 has 13 residues. The CDR3 DNA follows: TGTGCCTGGAGAACTTGGGGGGTGGCTGAAGCTTTCTTT. This sequence encodes CAWRTWGVAEAFF.

V gene TRBV6-5 combines with J gene TRBJ2-5; unclear D gene. In germline, CDR1 is MNHEY, CDR2 SVGAGI. Trimming removed 4 bases at V and 1 base at J, with 7 bases between. This CDR3 comprises 13 residues. The CDR3 here is CASSLNSQETQYF. As DNA, the CDR3 is TGTGCCAGCAGTTTAAACAGCCAAGAGACCCAGTACTTC.

In DNA form, the CDR3 reads TGTGCCAGCAGCGCGGGGGACAGGGGTGGAGGAGAGACCCAGTACTTC. It codes for CASSAGDRGGGETQYF. The chain links TRBV9 to TRBJ2-5; 10 positions agree with TRBD1. Per the germline V gene, CDR1 is SGDLS and CDR2 is YYNGEE. The CDR3 loop spans 16 amino acids. J lost 4 bases, V lost 3 bases, and 9 bases had no gene match.

The CDR3 reads CASSQEALTDTQYF. CDR3 DNA: TGTGCCAGCAGCCAAGAGGCTCTCACAGATACGCAGTATTTT. The J gene is TRBJ2-3, the V gene TRBV3-1 (or the pseudogene TRBV3-2); unclear D gene. Trimming cost V 0 bases and J 2 bases, with 6 bases left between them. The germline CDR1 and CDR2 sequences are LGHDT and YNNKEL (reference sequence). There are 14 residues in the CDR3.

The chain links TRBV7-2 to TRBJ2-7; D gene ambiguous. Per the germline V gene, CDR1 is SGHTA and CDR2 is FQGNSA. Trimming shortened V by 2 bases and J by 4 bases, and 6 bases separated the two germline ends. CDR3 length: 12 amino acids. CDR3 in amino acids: CASSLTEYEQYF. CDR3 in DNA: TGTGCCAGCAGCTTAACGGAGTACGAGCAGTACTTC. Combining the CDR3 with reference TRBV7-2 and TRBJ2-7 gives the whole variable domain GAGVSQSPSNKVTEKGKDVELRCDPISGHTALYWYRQSLGQGLEFLIYFQGNSAPDKSGLPSDRFSAERTGGSVSTLTIQRTQQEDSAVYLCASSLTEYEQYFGPGTRLTVT.

V gene TRBV30 combines with J gene TRBJ1-6, with TRBD1 matching over 7 bases. The V gene's germline CDR1 is GTSNPN and CDR2 SVGIG (reference sequence). There are 15 residues in the CDR3. V shed 4 bases and J 10 bases; nucleotides not matched to a gene: 13. CDR3 loop: CAWTTAGQTGSPLHF. CDR3 nucleotide sequence: TGTGCCTGGACCACTGCGGGACAGACGGGGTCACCCCTCCACTTT.

V and J are TRBV9 and TRBJ2-2, with 11 positions matching TRBD2. V was clipped by 5 bases and J by 0 bases; unmatched bases: 6. This CDR3 is built from 17 residues. Per germline, CDR1 SGDLS and CDR2 YYNGEE. The CDR3 DNA is TGTGCCAGCAGAGGAACTAGCGGGGGAACGAACACCGGGGAGCTGTTTTTT. Encoded protein: CASRGTSGGTNTGELFF.

The chain carries TRBV28 and TRBJ2-1, with 8 bases aligning to TRBD2. V lost 7 bases and J lost 8; bases outside the gene matches: 13. This CDR3 has 15 residues. Germline loops: CDR1 MDHEN, CDR2 SYDVKM. The CDR3 region has the DNA TGTGCCAGCACCAAAGCGGGAGCGGATTTCCATGAGCAGTTCTTC. This translates into CASTKAGADFHEQFF.

The gene calls are TRBV4-1 and TRBJ2-7, with 10 bases aligning to TRBD2. With 6 bases clipped from V and 4 bases from J, the junction kept 12 bases outside the gene matches. Germline assignment: CDR1 MGHRA and CDR2 YSYEKL. The CDR3 runs to 16 residues. DNA for the CDR3: TGCGCCAGCAGACGGACTAGCGGTAGGGTCGAGTACGAGCAGTACTTC. Protein: CASRRTSGRVEYEQYF.

V usage is TRBV7-3 and J usage is TRBJ2-1; 10 bases match TRBD2. CDR1 SGHTA and CDR2 FQGTGA come from the germline V gene. V was pared by 2 bases and J by 5 bases, with 3 bases of the junction left unmatched. The CDR3 spans 15 residues. The CDR3 DNA reads as TGTGCCAGCAGCTTAGAGGGACTAGCGAACAATGAGCAGTTCTTC. Amino acid sequence: CASSLEGLANNEQFF.

This clone has more than one count but fewer than ten. CDR3 residues: CASSTGTGGVGELFF. CDR3 DNA: TGTGCCAGTAGTACCGGGACAGGGGGCGTCGGGGAGCTGTTTTTT. J is TRBJ2-2 and V is TRBV19, with 12 bases matching TRBD1. Germline trimming cut 4 bases from V and 7 bases from J; bases unmatched to any gene: 4. The CDR3 spans 15 residues. From germline, CDR1 is LNHDA and CDR2 SQIVND (reference sequence).

The chain combines TRBV10-3 with TRBJ1-2; D gene unclear. This CDR3 spans 13 amino acids. In germline, CDR1 is ENHRY, CDR2 SYGVKD. V was cut by 0 bases and J by 8 bases, with 10 bases left in between. Written as DNA, the CDR3 is TGTGCCATCAGTGAGTCAGAGGGTCTCGGCTACACCTTC. Translating gives CAISESEGLGYTF.